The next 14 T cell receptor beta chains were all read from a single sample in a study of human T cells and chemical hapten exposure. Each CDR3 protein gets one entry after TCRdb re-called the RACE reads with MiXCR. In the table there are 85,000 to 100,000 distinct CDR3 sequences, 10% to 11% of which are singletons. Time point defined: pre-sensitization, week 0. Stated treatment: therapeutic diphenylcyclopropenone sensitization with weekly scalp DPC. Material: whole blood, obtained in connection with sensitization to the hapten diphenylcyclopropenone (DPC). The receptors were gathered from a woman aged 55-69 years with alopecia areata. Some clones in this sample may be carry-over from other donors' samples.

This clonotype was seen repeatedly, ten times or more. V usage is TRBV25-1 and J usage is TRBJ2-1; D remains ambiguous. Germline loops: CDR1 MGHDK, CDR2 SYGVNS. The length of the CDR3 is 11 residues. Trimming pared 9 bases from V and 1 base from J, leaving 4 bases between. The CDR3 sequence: CASWSYNEQFF. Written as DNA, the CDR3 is TGTGCCAGTTGGTCCTACAATGAGCAGTTCTTC.

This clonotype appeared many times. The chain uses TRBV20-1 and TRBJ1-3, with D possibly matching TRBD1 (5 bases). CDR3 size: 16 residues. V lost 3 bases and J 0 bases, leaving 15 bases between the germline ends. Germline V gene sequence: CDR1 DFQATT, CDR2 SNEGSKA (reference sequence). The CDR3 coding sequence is TGCAGTGCTAGGTCCAGGACAACTTTCTCTGGAAACACCATATATTTT. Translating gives CSARSRTTFSGNTIYF.

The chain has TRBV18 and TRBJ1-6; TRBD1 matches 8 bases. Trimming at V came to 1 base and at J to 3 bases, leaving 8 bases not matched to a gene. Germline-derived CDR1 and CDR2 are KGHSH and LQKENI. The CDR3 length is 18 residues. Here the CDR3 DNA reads TGTGCCAGCTCACCACAGAGGAGGACAGGGATCTATAATTCACCCCTCCACTTT. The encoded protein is CASSPQRRTGIYNSPLHF.

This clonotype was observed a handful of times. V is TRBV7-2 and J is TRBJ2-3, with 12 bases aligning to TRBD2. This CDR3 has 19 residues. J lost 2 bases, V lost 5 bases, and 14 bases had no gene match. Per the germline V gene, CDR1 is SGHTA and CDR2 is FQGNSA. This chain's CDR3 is CASSPSSLAGGSSTDTQYF. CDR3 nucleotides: TGTGCCAGCAGCCCCTCCTCTCTAGCGGGGGGGAGTTCCACAGATACGCAGTATTTT.

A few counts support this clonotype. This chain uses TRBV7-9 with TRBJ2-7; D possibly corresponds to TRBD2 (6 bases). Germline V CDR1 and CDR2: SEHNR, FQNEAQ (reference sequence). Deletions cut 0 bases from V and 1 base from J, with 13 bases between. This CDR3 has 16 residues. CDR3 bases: TGTGCCAGCAGCTTAGCGGCGGGGTTTCGGTCCTACGAGCAGTACTTC. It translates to CASSLAAGFRSYEQYF.

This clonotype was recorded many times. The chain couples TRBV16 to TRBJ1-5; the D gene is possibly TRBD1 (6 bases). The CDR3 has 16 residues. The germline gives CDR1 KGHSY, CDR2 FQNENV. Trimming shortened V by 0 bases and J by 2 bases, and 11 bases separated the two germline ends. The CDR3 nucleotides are TGTGCCAGCAGCCAATCCGGGGGGCTGGGCAATCAGCCCCAGCATTTT. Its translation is CASSQSGGLGNQPQHF. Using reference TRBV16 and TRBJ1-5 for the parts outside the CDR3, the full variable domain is GEEVAQTPKHLVRGEGQKAKLYCAPIKGHSYVFWYQQVLKNEFKFLISFQNENVFDETGMPKERFSAKCLPNSPCSLEIQATKLEDSAVYFCASSQSGGLGNQPQHFGDGTRLSIL.

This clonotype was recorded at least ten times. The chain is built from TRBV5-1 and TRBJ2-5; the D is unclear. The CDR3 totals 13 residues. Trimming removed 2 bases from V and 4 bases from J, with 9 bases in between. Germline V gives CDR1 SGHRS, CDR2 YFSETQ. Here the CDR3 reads CASSFQSSETQYF. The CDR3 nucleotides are TGCGCCAGCAGCTTTCAGAGCTCAGAGACCCAGTACTTC.

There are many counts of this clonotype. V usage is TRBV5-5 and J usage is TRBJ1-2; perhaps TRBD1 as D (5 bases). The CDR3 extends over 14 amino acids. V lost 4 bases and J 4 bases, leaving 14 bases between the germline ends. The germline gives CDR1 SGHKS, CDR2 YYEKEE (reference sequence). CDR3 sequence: CASSLSDGAYGYTF. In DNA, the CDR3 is TGTGCCAGCAGCCTCTCGGACGGGGCCTATGGCTACACCTTC.

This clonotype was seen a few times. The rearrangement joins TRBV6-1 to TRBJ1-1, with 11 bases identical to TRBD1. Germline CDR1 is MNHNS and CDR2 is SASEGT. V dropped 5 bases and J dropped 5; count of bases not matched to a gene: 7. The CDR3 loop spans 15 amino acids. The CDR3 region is CASSTGGTGGTEAFF. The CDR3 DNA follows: TGTGCCAGCAGTACAGGCGGGACAGGGGGTACTGAAGCTTTCTTT.

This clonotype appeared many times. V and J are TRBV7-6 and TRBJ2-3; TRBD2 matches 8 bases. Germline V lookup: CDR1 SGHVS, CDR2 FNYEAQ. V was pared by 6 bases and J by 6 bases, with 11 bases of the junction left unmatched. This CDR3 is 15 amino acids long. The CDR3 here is CASSPIAGRVDTQYF. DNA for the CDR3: TGTGCCAGCAGTCCTATAGCGGGGCGAGTGGATACGCAGTATTTT.

CDR3 amino acids: CASRTSGVETQYF. The CDR3 region has the DNA TGTGCCAGCAGGACTAGCGGGGTTGAGACCCAGTACTTC. This rearrangement joins TRBV12-3 or TRBV12-4 to TRBJ2-5; 11 bases are a match to TRBD2. The CDR3 extends over 13 amino acids. V gave up 6 bases and J gave up 5 bases; unmatched junction bases: 2.

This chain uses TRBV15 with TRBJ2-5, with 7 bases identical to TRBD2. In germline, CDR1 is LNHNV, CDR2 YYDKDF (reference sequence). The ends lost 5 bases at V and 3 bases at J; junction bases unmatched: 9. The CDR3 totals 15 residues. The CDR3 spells CATSRTGTTKETQYF. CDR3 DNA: TGTGCCACCAGCCGAACCGGGACTACCAAAGAGACCCAGTACTTC.

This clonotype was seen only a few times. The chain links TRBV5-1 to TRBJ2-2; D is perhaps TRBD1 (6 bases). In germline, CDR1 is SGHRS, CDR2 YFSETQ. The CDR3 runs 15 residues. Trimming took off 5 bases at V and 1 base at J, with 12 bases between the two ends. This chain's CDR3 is CASRDKGVNTGELFF. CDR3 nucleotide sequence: TGCGCCAGCAGGGACAAGGGGGTGAACACCGGGGAGCTGTTTTTT.

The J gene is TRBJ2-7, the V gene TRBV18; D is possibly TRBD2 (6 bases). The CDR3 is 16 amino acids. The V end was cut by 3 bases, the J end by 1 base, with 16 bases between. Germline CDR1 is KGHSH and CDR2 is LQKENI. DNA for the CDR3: TGTGCCAGCTCACCTTTGGGAGGCCTAGGGTCCTACGAGCAGTACTTC. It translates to CASSPLGGLGSYEQYF.